This TCR beta chain stems from a study of cytomegalovirus exposure and HLA in healthy donors (dated by TCRdb to 2016 to 2017). Regarding the complete study: In an earlier analysis of 450 to 750 of the donors, 276 Gb of sequence data and roughly 100 million unique TCR beta sequences from 180 million or so T cells were reported. Every discovery cohort repertoire had been produced on one sequencing platform. The study aimed to test whether cataloging public T cell receptors could reveal signatures of past pathogen exposure. Rather than using new phenotypic data, the later analysis identified candidate immune exposures from TCR beta sequences and from how often those sequences occurred across donors. The number of typed donors differed by locus: about 620-640 for A, B, C, DRB1 and DQB1; 500 to 550 for DQA1; approximately 600 for DPA1; and some 430 for DPB1. An early release covering roughly 580 HLA-typed donors comprised about 300 gigabases of sequencing data and roughly 85 million unique TCR sequences. Donor age, sex, ethnicity and CMV serostatus were collected together with the repertoire data. A separate validation cohort of some 130 different subjects was used in addition to the 666-subject first cohort. To study patterns of TCR occurrence, a later analysis re-analyzed previously published TCR beta repertoires from 700 or so donors and added high-resolution HLA genotyping. Genome-wide SNP genotypes for about 65% of the roughly 670 donors were used in a later genetic analysis, which treated that subset as a discovery cohort. Both class I and class II loci were covered by HLA typing, at four-digit resolution. High-throughput TCR immunosequencing, statistical association of individual TCRs with disease status, and machine learning were combined to predict cytomegalovirus infection status. To decide whether each TCR beta V gene segment behaved as functional or pseudogenic, an earlier analysis of fewer than 750 of the donors relied on high-throughput TCR beta sequencing. Among the roughly 430 genotyped donors, approximately 81% belonged to the genetic ancestry cluster associated with self-reported Caucasian donors. On average, roughly 240,000 unique TCR beta nucleotide sequences were sequenced per donor among about 400 genotyped donors of the cohort, with roughly 18% of those sequences being non-productive. The T cell repertoires of under 750 subjects were profiled by immunosequencing and related to cytomegalovirus serostatus. Because of strong linkage in the cohort, roughly five DR-DQ haplotypes were treated as single units for association and clustering.

The library relied on the immunoSEQ multiplex PCR assay. For the multiplex PCR, a mixture combining 60 forward primers for TCR Vbeta segments and 13 reverse primers for TCR Jbeta segments was used. A multiplex PCR assay on genomic DNA amplified the CDR3 region of rearranged TCR beta genes. On the Illumina HiSeq System, the amplified TCR beta libraries were sequenced as 87-base-pair reads. From the authors' description of their analysis: In a later analysis, 80 million or so unique TCR beta chains were counted across the 500 to 850 repertoires, and roughly 10 million of these chains were shared by at least two donors. To remove PCR and sequencing errors, raw reads were error-corrected and collapsed into unique sequences using a nearest-neighbor algorithm that merged closely related sequences. Alignment of CDR3 sequences to IMGT reference sequences was used to assign V, D and J gene segments. For a sequence to be retained, at least a six-nucleotide match to both a V gene segment and a J gene segment was required. Rearrangements were classified as productive when the CDR3 lacked stop codons and remained in frame with V and J, and all other rearrangements were classified as non-productive. CDR3 was defined by IMGT convention, running from the second conserved V-encoded cysteine to the conserved J-encoded phenylalanine. In an earlier analysis of more than 550 of the donors, sequences lacking an unambiguous match to a single V gene segment were excluded. An earlier analysis of some 610 of the donors called V segments functional above 56.7% productive rearrangements and segregating when the between-donor standard deviation exceeded 5%. To diagnose cytomegalovirus status from the catalog of TCR beta chain sequences, a statistical classification framework was built. In a later analysis, V and J genes were assigned by comparing TCR nucleotide sequences against IMGT/GENE-DB human TR gene sequences. The TCRdist pipeline was used in a later analysis to assign CDR3 sequences and most-parsimonious VDJ recombination scenarios. In a later analysis, each TCR beta chain was defined by its CDR3 amino acid sequence together with its V-gene family, and reads lacking a unique V-gene family were excluded. To address suspected cross-contamination and a sequencing artifact, a later analysis removed a few hundred highly shared, low-generation-probability nucleotide sequences. For each public chain, a later analysis derived a clonal expansion index from normalized ranks of inferred template counts within each repertoire. Generation probabilities in a later analysis came from a VDJ recombination model fitted to out-of-frame rearrangements, and those results were checked against IGoR. In a later analysis, hypergeometric tests were used to score TCR-TCR, TCR-HLA and TCR-CMV co-occurrence, with a repertoire-size bias correction applied to TCR pairs. To estimate false discovery rates, a later analysis permuted the HLA or CMV assignments 20 times. In a later analysis, co-occurring TCRs were grouped with DBSCAN, and TCRdist sequence similarity was added when clustering was performed within HLA-allele-positive subsets. Repertoires with fewer than 30,000 or more than 120,000 public chains were left out of co-occurrence clustering, as were a handful of repertoires with anomalous nucleotide sharing. In its TCRdb copy, this immuneACCESS table keeps in-frame sequences only and misses some clones. Where compared with another copy, unresolved V genes explain less than half of these, and the others have no known cause. D and trimming come from the DNA, and the V and J calls and clone size come from that table. Counted in this sample were approximately 280,000 clones; roughly 90% of them appeared once. Jointly, the top ten make up about 2.3% of the sample.

Notes on this clone: The antigen this receptor binds is unknown. No per-base quality is available; no much larger clone lies one base away.

The cohort was made up of under 800 healthy bone marrow donors. All cohort members were sampled while nominally healthy, although unrecorded immune exposures were likely present. The donor tested CMV seronegative and was one of the 352 seronegative cohort members. Every donor gave a peripheral blood sample, and the peripheral blood mononuclear cells from that sample were used for TCR beta sequencing. The Qiagen DNeasy Blood Extraction Kit was used to extract genomic DNA from the blood cell samples. The CDR3 measures 13 amino acids from cysteine to phenylalanine. Of all the DNA, just the CDR3 is kept, 39 bases in frame from base 1. Between the V and J ends, shortened by 5 bases and 0 bases respectively, the junction contains 8 bases. The germline V gene gives CDR1 as SGHAT and CDR2 as FQNNGV. Study-level results and caveats: A later analysis found that most CMV-associated TCR beta chains appeared HLA-restricted, with HLA associations seemingly driven largely by CMV exposure. Because some donors lacked HLA typing at each locus, the association tests relied only on the typed subset. Roughly uniform sequencing depth across donors was assumed in presence/absence analyses, although this assumption may not hold. The authors suggested that the approach could potentially be extended to other disease states and immunological phenotypes. Across donors, most TCR sequences were observed very rarely, whereas some public TCRs were present in many individuals. In a later analysis, the rate of TCR association differed among HLA loci, with DRB1 alleles having the most associated TCRs and HLA-C alleles having the fewest. In both the original and validation cohorts, the classifier was reported to diagnose cytomegalovirus status with high specificity and sensitivity. Assigning TCR associations to individual alleles was difficult when HLA alleles, especially DR and DQ, strongly co-occurred. The cohort was sequenced for TCR beta chains only, and without alpha or paired-chain data the features that could be detected were limited. A further reported finding was that TCR beta sequences accurately predicted the HLA-A and HLA-B alleles for most subjects in the first cohort. For the cohort, immune exposure information was limited to CMV serostatus. Correlated functional status among segregating V segments might reflect linkage disequilibrium, but an unknown experimental factor could not be ruled out. Over 15 rarely observed V segments, including chromosome 9 orphons, were excluded from the earlier analysis of several hundred of the donors because counts were too low. In a later genetic analysis, fewer N-insertions in productive TCRs were reported among donors in an Asian-associated ancestry cluster than the roughly 700-donor mean. Compared with equally common non-associated chains, HLA-associated TCR beta chains in a later analysis were more clonally expanded and had lower generation probabilities. A total of 150 to 200 TCR beta chains were listed by the study as associated with cytomegalovirus. In a later analysis, several top co-occurrence clusters were reported to appear linked to parvovirus B19, influenza, CMV and Epstein-Barr virus. A later analysis associated 15,000 to 20,000 TCR beta sequences with specific HLA alleles at a false discovery rate of 0.05. Because the 87-base-pair reads could not distinguish some IMGT-functional V segments, including TRBV6-2 and TRBV6-3, those segments were excluded. An earlier analysis of around 540 of the donors showed that most TCR beta V segments appeared in productive rearrangements either about 87% or about 30% of the time, which broadly matched IMGT annotations. Three of the identified cytomegalovirus-associated TCR beta chains were confirmed in vitro to be specific for cytomegalovirus antigens. In a later genetic analysis, a missense DCLRE1C variant was associated with V-gene and J-gene trimming of TCR beta chains, and the association was replicated in an independent cohort. A cluster of highly shared sequence variants was judged likely to represent a technical artifact of the sequencing pipeline.

The rearranged segments are TRBV11-2 and TRBJ2-7, and the D gene may be TRBD2, 6 bases matching. The TCR sequence derives from a woman between 18 and 29 years old in good health and CMV-seronegative. Source material: PBMCs. The DNA is as follows: TGTGCCAGCAGCCGGGAGCGCTCCTACGAGCAGTACTTC. It codes for CASSRERSYEQYF.